What follows is one T cell receptor (beta chain) and its context. The data derive from a study of T cell changes during pregnancy in multiple sclerosis. Data came from immunoSEQ multiplex PCR; TCRdb stores just in-frame clones and leaves some out. The sample contains about 60,000 clones, almost 97% of which appear only once. The sample was CD8+ T cells from peripheral blood mononuclear cells, taken after pregnancy. This TCR derives from a female donor with multiple sclerosis, enrolled in a pregnancy study.

In nucleotides, the CDR3 is TGTGCCAGCAGTCCCCCCTTGACTAGCTTCAGCACAGATACGCAGTATTTT. Amino acids: CASSPPLTSFSTDTQYF. The V and J genes are TRBV27 and TRBJ2-3; 7 bases are shared with TRBD2. CDR3 length: 17 amino acids. Germline V gene data show CDR1 as MNHEY and CDR2 as SMNVEV (reference sequence). V lost 5 bases and J lost 0; bases outside the gene matches: 11.